Presented here are 15 T cell receptor beta chains from one specimen sequenced in a study of blood T cell repertoires in COVID-19. TCRdb keeps only in-frame clones here, not all; method: immunoSEQ multiplex PCR. The sample comprises over 60,000 clones, roughly nine tenths of which are singletons, and around 12% rests with the top ten. Sequences were obtained from peripheral blood. These receptor sequences come from a woman in her fifties or sixties with acute or convalescent COVID-19.

V is TRBV29-1 and J is TRBJ1-3; a weak D match, TRBD1 (5 bases). CDR1 and CDR2 from the germline V gene are SQVTM and ANQGSEA. Deletions cut 4 bases from V and 3 bases from J, with 10 bases between. This CDR3 is 13 amino acids long. CDR3 loop: CSVALQGGNTIYF. CDR3 DNA sequence: TGCAGCGTTGCCCTGCAGGGTGGAAACACCATATATTTT.

V is TRBV13 and J is TRBJ2-7; D may be TRBD1 (6 bases). V was clipped by 6 bases and J by 3 bases, with 18 bases between them. The CDR3 is made up of 15 amino acids. The V gene's germline CDR1 is PRHDT and CDR2 FYEKMQ (reference sequence). The CDR3 bases are TGTGCCAGCAGTCGTAGTACGGGCAGGGGCTACGAGCAGTACTTC. Its translation: CASSRSTGRGYEQYF. The variable domain in full, with the rest retrieved from reference TRBV13 and TRBJ2-7, is AAGVIQSPRHLIKEKRETATLKCYPIPRHDTVYWYQQGPGQDPQFLISFYEKMQSDKGSIPDRFSAQQFSDYHSELNMSSLELGDSALYFCASSRSTGRGYEQYFGPGTRLTVT.

The sample holds one count of this clone. This chain uses TRBV30 with TRBJ1-1, with D tentatively TRBD1 (6 bases). Germline V lookup: CDR1 GTSNPN, CDR2 SVGIG (reference sequence). V lost 4 bases and J 3 bases, leaving 12 bases between the germline ends. The CDR3 consists of 13 residues. The CDR3 loop is CAWIGTTDTEAFF. In nucleotides, the CDR3 is TGTGCCTGGATAGGGACAACGGACACTGAAGCTTTCTTT.

V and J are TRBV5-1 and TRBJ2-2; 7 positions agree with TRBD2. Germline-derived CDR1 and CDR2 are SGHRS and YFSETQ. With V trimmed by 0 bases and J by 7 bases, 9 bases remained unmatched. The CDR3 covers 16 residues. The CDR3 spells CASSLAIQAGVGELFF. Written as DNA, the CDR3 is TGCGCCAGCAGCTTGGCCATTCAGGCGGGGGTCGGGGAGCTGTTTTTT.

The chain couples TRBV27 to TRBJ2-7, with D maybe TRBD2 (5 bases). The CDR3 contains 15 residues. Germline V gene data show CDR1 as MNHEY and CDR2 as SMNVEV (reference sequence). The V gene lost 4 bases and the J gene lost 2 bases, with 15 bases spanning the gap. CDR3 DNA: TGTGCCAGCAGTTCCTCGGGATTACTGGCCTACGAGCAGTACTTC. It specifies CASSSSGLLAYEQYF.

The rearrangement joins TRBV7-8 to TRBJ1-2, with 7 bases fitting TRBD1. The J segment lost 4 bases and the V segment lost 2 bases, leaving 7 bases of the junction unmatched. Germline CDR1 reads SGHVS; CDR2 reads FQNEAQ. CDR3 length: 15 residues. This CDR3 reads CASSLRRTGFYGYTF. CDR3 bases: TGTGCCAGCAGCTTACGACGGACAGGATTCTATGGCTACACCTTC.

The V call is TRBV4-1, the J call TRBJ1-5; 8 bases agree with TRBD1. Germline CDR1 and CDR2: MGHRA and YSYEKL. This CDR3 region has 16 residues. V gave up 4 bases and J gave up 7 bases; unmatched junction bases: 12. CDR3 loop: CASSLQGGQGEQPQHF. Written as DNA, the CDR3 is TGCGCCAGCAGCCTACAGGGGGGCCAGGGAGAGCAGCCCCAGCATTTT.

The chain is built from TRBV6-5 and TRBJ2-1; maybe TRBD1 (5 bases). The CDR3 has 14 amino acids. Germline CDR1 MNHEY, CDR2 SVGAGI. V was clipped by 2 bases and J by 5 bases, with 10 bases between them. CDR3 residues: CASSYLGVNNEQFF. The CDR3 nucleotides are TGTGCCAGCAGTTACCTAGGGGTGAACAATGAGCAGTTCTTC.

This clone was seen only a few times. The chain joins TRBV19 to TRBJ2-7; 8 bases align to TRBD1. The junction had 7 bases not matched to a gene; V was cut back by 5 bases and J by 4 bases. The CDR3 spans 14 residues. Germline V gives CDR1 LNHDA, CDR2 SQIVND (reference sequence). CDR3: CASSPRQGKYEQYF. The CDR3 DNA reads as TGTGCCAGTAGTCCCCGACAGGGGAAGTACGAGCAGTACTTC. The full variable domain, its missing parts supplied by reference TRBV19 and TRBJ2-7, is DGGITQSPKYLFRKEGQNVTLSCEQNLNHDAMYWYRQDPGQGLRLIYYSQIVNDFQKGDIAEGYSVSREKKESFPLTVTSAQKNPTAFYLCASSPRQGKYEQYFGPGTRLTVT.

The CDR3 here is CASSDTGITNYGYTF. DNA of the CDR3: TGTGCCAGCAGCGACACAGGAATAACTAACTATGGCTACACCTTC. The chain has TRBV9 and TRBJ1-2; TRBD1 is a possible D gene (5 bases). V was clipped by 3 bases and J by 0 bases, with 12 bases between them. Germline CDR1 is SGDLS and CDR2 is YYNGEE. The CDR3 consists of 15 residues.

The V gene is TRBV10-2, the J gene TRBJ2-3; 10 bases line up with TRBD2. CDR3 length equals 14 residues. Germline V gene data show CDR1 as WSHSY and CDR2 as SAAADI. The CDR3: CAVSLAGETDTQYF. The CDR3 DNA follows: TGCGCTGTATCGCTAGCGGGGGAAACAGATACGCAGTATTTT.

This clone came up once. The chain recombines TRBV3-1 (or the pseudogene TRBV3-2) with TRBJ2-3, with D possibly being TRBD1 (6 bases). Germline V gene lookup returns CDR1 LGHDT and CDR2 YNNKEL (reference sequence). This CDR3 comprises 13 residues. V was trimmed by 7 bases and J by 9 bases, leaving 17 bases between them. In DNA, the CDR3 is TGTGCCAGCACCCCAAATGGAGGACAGACGCAGTATTTT. Its protein is CASTPNGGQTQYF.

This sequence joins TRBV28 and TRBJ1-6, with unresolved D. CDR3 length: 16 amino acids. Between the trimmed V and J ends, which lost 5 bases and 0 bases, there was a span of 11 bases. The germline V gene encodes CDR1 MDHEN and CDR2 SYDVKM. The CDR3 sequence is CASSTPLSSYNSPLHF. The CDR3 region has the DNA TGTGCCAGCAGTACCCCGCTCAGCTCCTATAATTCACCCCTCCACTTT.

This sequence joins TRBV5-1 and TRBJ2-4; 7 bases are shared with TRBD2. The V and J ends lost 8 bases and 2 bases, in that order; junction bases with no gene match: 13. The CDR3 length is 16 residues. From germline, CDR1 is SGHRS and CDR2 YFSETQ. CDR3: CARGGRGGPSKNIQYF. For the CDR3, the DNA is TGCGCCAGAGGTGGGAGGGGAGGGCCTTCCAAAAACATTCAGTACTTC.

The chain has TRBV19 and TRBJ2-7; TRBD2 agrees at 9 bases. Germline loops: CDR1 LNHDA, CDR2 SQIVND (reference sequence). The CDR3 totals 16 residues. The V gene end was trimmed by 2 bases and the J gene end by 6 bases; junction bases not matched to a gene: 11. DNA of the CDR3: TGTGCCAGTAGTATAAGAGGAGCGGGGGGCCGCAGCGAGCAGTACTTC. Its protein is CASSIRGAGGRSEQYF.